One and the same sample provided the 4 T cell receptor beta chains below, sequenced in a study of cytomegalovirus exposure and HLA in healthy donors. The PCR was carried out with 60 Vbeta primers and 13 Jbeta primers. The protocol was immunoSEQ multiplex PCR, while the TCRdb copy is restricted to in-frame clones and leaves out a portion. The sample shows around 150,000 clones, roughly 80% of them seen only once. Sequencing was done on a sample of PBMCs. The receptors were gathered from a man aged 25 to 40 in good health and CMV-seropositive.

This clone was found a few times. The chain couples TRBV2 to TRBJ1-4, with D perhaps TRBD1 (6 bases). The CDR3 is made up of 15 amino acids. Germline values: CDR1 SNHLY, CDR2 FYNNEI. V lost 4 bases and J lost 7, with 16 bases in between. CDR3 nucleotide sequence: TGTGCCAGCAGTGGACGGACAGCCTTAGTTGAAAAACTGTTTTTT. Its protein is CASSGRTALVEKLFF. The full variable domain, its missing parts supplied by reference TRBV2 and TRBJ1-4, is EPEVTQTPSHQVTQMGQEVILRCVPISNHLYFYWYRQILGQKVEFLVSFYNNEISEKSEIFDDQFSVERPDGSNFTLKIRSTKLEDSAMYFCASSGRTALVEKLFFGSGTQLSVL.

The V gene is TRBV28, the J gene TRBJ1-6, with TRBD1 as a possible D gene (5 bases). The V gene's germline CDR1 is MDHEN and CDR2 SYDVKM. The CDR3 sequence is 15 residues long. Trimming pared 3 bases from V and 7 bases from J, leaving 13 bases between. The CDR3 here is CASSLGGKLNSPLHF. The CDR3 region has the DNA TGTGCCAGCAGTTTGGGGGGAAAATTAAATTCACCCCTCCACTTT.

The chain joins TRBV7-9 to TRBJ2-2; 12 bases are a match to TRBD2. V lost 4 bases to trimming and J lost 3 bases; unmatched junction nucleotides: 6. This CDR3 has 17 residues. From germline, CDR1 is SEHNR and CDR2 FQNEAQ (reference sequence). The CDR3 sequence is CASSWRLAGAHTGELFF. CDR3 DNA sequence: TGTGCCAGCAGCTGGAGACTAGCGGGGGCCCACACCGGGGAGCTGTTTTTT.

The chain links TRBV2 to TRBJ2-4; the D gene is possibly TRBD2 (7 bases). Trimming shortened V by 7 bases and J by 0 bases, and 13 bases separated the two germline ends. The CDR3 loop spans 15 amino acids. Per germline, CDR1 SNHLY and CDR2 FYNNEI. The CDR3: CASNPRGGAKNIQYF. DNA for the CDR3: TGTGCCAGCAACCCTAGGGGGGGAGCCAAAAACATTCAGTACTTC.